One and the same sample provided the 4 T cell receptor beta chains below, sequenced in a study of cytotoxic CD8 clonotypes in ibrutinib-treated CLL. Produced via immunoSEQ multiplex PCR; TCRdb's table is partial and in-frame only. Altogether around 150,000 clones are present, roughly 88% being singletons, with the ten largest covering about 2.9%. This sample comprised PBMCs, obtained at disease progression, from a patient treated with ibrutinib. The receptors derive from a human donor with chronic lymphocytic leukemia.

V is TRBV5-8 and J is TRBJ2-7; D remains unclear. The CDR3 sequence is 12 residues long. In germline, CDR1 is SGHTS, CDR2 YDEGEE. Between the trimmed V and J ends, which lost 5 bases and 3 bases, there was a span of 9 bases. CDR3 loop: CASSQRYYEQYF. CDR3 in DNA: TGTGCCAGCAGTCAGAGGTACTACGAGCAGTACTTC.

The V gene is TRBV5-1, the J gene TRBJ2-1, with 9 nucleotides matching TRBD2. This CDR3 is 15 amino acids long. The germline V gene has CDR1 SGHRS and CDR2 YFSETQ. The V gene end was trimmed by 4 bases and the J gene end by 8 bases; junction bases not matched to a gene: 10. For the CDR3, the DNA is TGCGCCAGCAGCGTTCCGGGACTAGCCAAGGATGAGCAGTTCTTC. It codes for CASSVPGLAKDEQFF.

The chain recombines TRBV27 with TRBJ2-7; no definite D call. The germline V gene encodes CDR1 MNHEY and CDR2 SMNVEV (reference sequence). The CDR3 runs 10 residues. V gave up 7 bases and J gave up 3 bases, with 4 bases separating them. The CDR3 spells CASNNYEQYF. The CDR3 DNA reads TGTGCCAGCAACAACTACGAGCAGTACTTC.

The chain couples TRBV30 to TRBJ1-2, with D tentatively TRBD1 (5 bases). V was trimmed by 3 bases and J by 7 bases, leaving 21 bases between them. This CDR3 spans 15 amino acids. Per germline, CDR1 GTSNPN and CDR2 SVGIG (reference sequence). The CDR3 coding sequence is TGTGCCTGGAGCGATCGACCGAGGGGAGAGGGTGGCTACACCTTC. Encoded protein: CAWSDRPRGEGGYTF.